This T cell receptor beta chain was recorded in a study of PD-1 blockade in mismatch repair-deficient tumors. Across the whole study: All were previously treated, progressing patients with 12 mismatch repair-deficient cancer types.

This table comes from immunoSEQ multiplex PCR, and its TCRdb copy is limited to in-frame clones, with some not included. The table has tens of thousands of clones, over 70% seen once. V shed 1 base and J shed 4 bases, with 4 bases lying between them. Germline lookup yields CDR1 WNHNN and CDR2 SYGVQD (reference sequence). CDR3 length: 12 amino acids. This clone is a singleton in its sample. The TCR comes from an adult with mismatch repair-deficient cancer. Sequenced here: peripheral blood, sampled 12 weeks after starting pembrolizumab. V is TRBV10-1 and J is TRBJ1-1; D gene uncertain. The CDR3: CASSEFGTEAFF. In DNA, the CDR3 is TGCGCCAGCAGTGAGTTTGGCACTGAAGCTTTCTTT.